These T cell receptor beta chains were read from a single sample in a study of blood T cell repertoires in COVID-19. Profiled with immunoSEQ multiplex PCR; TCRdb holds only in-frame clones, not every one. The repertoire has 85,000 to 130,000 clones, roughly 92% of them found once; the top ten carry roughly 5%. Sequenced sample: peripheral blood. These receptors all come from a man aged 65 to 79 with acute or convalescent COVID-19. Both conserved end residues are part of each CDR3. D genes are given only for firm matches. A clone size is listed for some rows: how often the clone was seen (once, few, many), or a class if it is expanded.

>TRBV5-4|-|TRBJ1-1|-
TGTGCCAGCAGCTCCAACACAGAGAACACTGAAGCTTTCTTT
CASSSNTENTEAFF
>TRBV7-9|-|TRBJ2-3|TRBD1
TGTGCCGGGGCGGACAGGTTCACAGATACGCAGTATTTT
CAGADRFTDTQYF
>TRBV11-2|-|TRBJ1-2|-
TGTGCCAGCAGCCAATTACCGACAGCGAATGGCTACACCTTC
CASSQLPTANGYTF
>TRBV6-2/TRBV6-3|few|TRBJ2-7|TRBD2
TGTGCCAGCAGTTACACGACTAGCGGGACCTACGAGCAGTACTTC
CASSYTTSGTYEQYF
>TRBV5-1|-|TRBJ1-2|-
TGCGCCAGCAGCTCTCACCCGACAGTGATGTATGGCTACACCTTC
CASSSHPTVMYGYTF
>TRBV7-2|-|TRBJ2-7|TRBD1
TGTGCCAGCAGCTTAGGACAGGGGGCGGCGTCCGAGCAGTACTTC
CASSLGQGAASEQYF
>TRBV18|-|TRBJ2-1|TRBD1
TGTGCCAGCTCATCGGGACAGGGGTCTTTCTTC
CASSSGQGSFF
>TRBV5-1|-|TRBJ1-4|TRBD1
TGCGCCAGCAGCTTGGGACAGGGGAATGAAAAACTGTTTTTT
CASSLGQGNEKLFF
>TRBV5-5|-|TRBJ2-3|-
TGTGCCAGCAGCCCTAGCACAGATACGCAGTATTTT
CASSPSTDTQYF
>TRBV6-2/TRBV6-3|-|TRBJ2-1|-
TGTGCCAGCAGTTATGCCCATAGTGAGCAGTTCTTC
CASSYAHSEQFF
>TRBV7-3|-|TRBJ2-5|-
TGTGCCAGCAGCCTGGGGAGGGAGACCCAGTACTTC
CASSLGRETQYF
>TRBV27|-|TRBJ2-7|TRBD1
TGTGCCAGCAGTCCCACCGGGACAGGGACGTTCGAGCAGTACTTC
CASSPTGTGTFEQYF
>TRBV7-9|-|TRBJ1-2|-
TGTGCCAGCAGCTTAGACGAGGCCGGCTACACCTTC
CASSLDEAGYTF
>TRBV18|-|TRBJ1-1|-
TGTGCCAGCTTACCAACAGGGTCGAACACTGAAGCTTTCTTT
CASLPTGSNTEAFF
>TRBV5-4|-|TRBJ1-1|TRBD1
TGTGCCAGCAGCCTGGTGACAGGGGTAGCCACTGAAGCTTTCTTT
CASSLVTGVATEAFF
>TRBV28|-|TRBJ1-5|-
TGTGCCAGCAGTTTCGTTTATAGCAATCAGCCCCAGCATTTT
CASSFVYSNQPQHF
>TRBV27|-|TRBJ2-7|TRBD1
TGTGCCAGCAGCTTCAGGGGGTACGAGCAGTACTTC
CASSFRGYEQYF
>TRBV13|-|TRBJ2-7|TRBD2
TGTGCCAGCAGCCCCCCCGCGGGGGGCCCAAGTGAGCAGTACTTC
CASSPPAGGPSEQYF
>TRBV11-2|-|TRBJ2-1|TRBD2
TGTGCCAGCAGCCCCGAACGACTAGCGGTCTCCTACAATGAGCAGTTCTTC
CASSPERLAVSYNEQFF
>TRBV5-1|-|TRBJ1-1|TRBD1
TGCGCCAGCAGCGCGGGACAGGGCAGGGCTGAAGCTTTCTTT
CASSAGQGRAEAFF
>TRBV29-1|-|TRBJ2-7|TRBD2
TGCAGCGTTGAGGCTAGCGGGAGTCTAAACGAGCAGTACTTC
CSVEASGSLNEQYF
>TRBV28|-|TRBJ2-7|TRBD2
TGTGCCAGCAGCCCCCCTGCGGGAGGGCCCCCCTACGAGCAGTACTTC
CASSPPAGGPPYEQYF
>TRBV18|-|TRBJ2-7|TRBD1
TGTGCCAGCTCACCGGGGACAGCCTTCTACGAGCAGTACTTC
CASSPGTAFYEQYF
>TRBV4-2|-|TRBJ2-7|-
TGTGCCAGCAGCCAAGATTTCCGGGAGCAGTACTTC
CASSQDFREQYF
>TRBV10-3|-|TRBJ1-1|TRBD1
TGTGCCATCACCGGGACAGGGGGAAAAGCTTTCTTT
CAITGTGGKAFF
>TRBV9|-|TRBJ2-2|TRBD2
TGTGCCAGCAGCGTCCCGGGAGGGGAGACCGGGGAGCTGTTTTTT
CASSVPGGETGELFF
>TRBV5-6|-|TRBJ2-7|TRBD1
TGTGCCAGCAGCTTGTGGGTCACCGGGACAGGGACCTACGAGCAGTACTTC
CASSLWVTGTGTYEQYF
>TRBV10-2|-|TRBJ1-2|-
TGCGCCAGCAGCAGGGGTTCCGACTATGGCTACACCTTC
CASSRGSDYGYTF
>TRBV29-1|-|TRBJ2-2|-
TGCAGCGTTACCGGGAAGAACACCGGGGAGCTGTTTTTT
CSVTGKNTGELFF
>TRBV6-1|once|TRBJ1-1|-
TGTGCCAGCAGTGAATCGCGGAGAATGAACACTGAAGCTTTCTTT
CASSESRRMNTEAFF
>TRBV4-1|-|TRBJ2-3|TRBD1
TGCGCCAGCAGCCAAGATGAAGGACAGGGAAGAGATACGCAGTATTTT
CASSQDEGQGRDTQYF
>TRBV28|-|TRBJ1-5|-
TGTGCCAGCAGCTCCACGGGTCAGCCCCAGCATTTT
CASSSTGQPQHF
>TRBV5-5|-|TRBJ1-1|-
TGTGCCAGCAGCTTGTTGGGAGACACTGAAGCTTTCTTT
CASSLLGDTEAFF
>TRBV7-8|-|TRBJ1-6|-
TGTGCCAGCAGCTTAGAGGACTGGGAACCCCTCCACTTT
CASSLEDWEPLHF
>TRBV3-1/TRBV3-2|-|TRBJ2-1|TRBD2
TGTGCCAGCAGCGAGACTAGCGCCTCCTACAATGAGCAGTTCTTC
CASSETSASYNEQFF
>TRBV2|once|TRBJ2-4|TRBD1
TGTGCCAGCAGTGCGTCGGGTTACAGGGGGCCCAAAAACATTCAGTACTTC
CASSASGYRGPKNIQYF
>TRBV28|-|TRBJ1-1|-
TGTGCCAGCAGCCGTGGTGGGGCGGCTTTCTTT
CASSRGGAAFF
>TRBV5-1|-|TRBJ2-7|-
TGCGCCAGCAGCTTGGGGGCTCCCCCCACGAGCGAGCAGTACTTC
CASSLGAPPTSEQYF
>TRBV5-5|few|TRBJ1-5|-
TGTGCCAGCAGCGGGGGTCAGGGGCCCTTAAGCAATCAGCCCCAGCATTTT
CASSGGQGPLSNQPQHF
>TRBV6-6|-|TRBJ1-2|TRBD1
TGTGCCAGCAGACTACGGACAGGGCTTGGCTACACCTTC
CASRLRTGLGYTF
>TRBV4-1|once|TRBJ1-4|-
TGCGCCAGCAGCCAACAGGGAAGTGGGTTTAAGGAAAAACTGTTTTTT
CASSQQGSGFKEKLFF
>TRBV6-1|-|TRBJ2-7|-
TGTGCCAGCTCCCCGTGGTTGAGGGCCGAGCAGTACTTC
CASSPWLRAEQYF